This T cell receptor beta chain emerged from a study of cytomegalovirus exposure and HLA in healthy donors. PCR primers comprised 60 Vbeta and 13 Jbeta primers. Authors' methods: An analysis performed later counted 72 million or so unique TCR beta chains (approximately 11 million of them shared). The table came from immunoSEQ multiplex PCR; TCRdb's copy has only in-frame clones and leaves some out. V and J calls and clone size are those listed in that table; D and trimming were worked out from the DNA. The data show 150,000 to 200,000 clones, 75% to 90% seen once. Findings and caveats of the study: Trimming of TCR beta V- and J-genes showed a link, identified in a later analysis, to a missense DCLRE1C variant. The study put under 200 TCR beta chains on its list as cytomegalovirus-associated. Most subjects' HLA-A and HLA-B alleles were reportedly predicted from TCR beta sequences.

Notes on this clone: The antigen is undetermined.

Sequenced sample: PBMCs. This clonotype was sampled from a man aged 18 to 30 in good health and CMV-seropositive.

The CDR3 is CASSPPSSGVNGYTF. In DNA, the CDR3 is TGTGCCAGCAGCCCGCCATCGTCGGGGGTGAATGGCTACACCTTC. The rearrangement uses TRBV7-9 and TRBJ1-2, with D possibly being TRBD1 (5 bases). Per germline, CDR1 SEHNR and CDR2 FQNEAQ (reference sequence). The CDR3 length is 15 residues. Trimming took 5 bases from V and 6 from J, leaving 19 bases between them.